The 24 T cell receptor beta chains in this list originate from one sample, sequenced in a study of PD-1 blockade in classical Hodgkin lymphoma. Indicated time point: cycle 4 day 1 (C4D1), after less than 7 weeks of nivolumab. All patients experienced relapse after autologous stem cell transplantation, and brentuximab vedotin exposure was variable. TCRdb's table, derived via immunoSEQ multiplex PCR, lists solely in-frame clones and lacks some. This sample has about 50,000 clones, with roughly 89% found just once. The sequences come from peripheral blood mononuclear cells (PBMCs), collected before the fourth cycle of nivolumab. These receptors were collected from a human donor with classical Hodgkin lymphoma.

The count of this clone is one. At one end the junction does not follow the germline gene, possibly because of a read error. The same CDR3 also results from other DNA sequences found in this sample. The chain couples TRBV4-1 to TRBJ2-7; 9 nucleotides match TRBD2. Germline CDR1 and CDR2: MGHRA and YSYEKL. This CDR3 comprises 15 residues. Here the CDR3 DNA reads TGCGCCAGTAGCCTAAGGGCGGGAGGGCCATACGAGCAGTACTTC. This sequence encodes CASSLRAGGPYEQYF.

The CDR3 DNA reads TGCGCCAGCAGTGAGCCTCGACTAGCGGGAGCCCAAGAGACCCAGTACTTC. Amino acid sequence: CASSEPRLAGAQETQYF. The V gene is TRBV10-2, the J gene TRBJ2-5; 12 nucleotides agree with TRBD2. The germline CDR1 and CDR2 sequences are WSHSY and SAAADI. The CDR3 covers 17 residues. J was trimmed by 1 base and V by 2 bases; bases with no gene match: 5.

The chain recombines TRBV2 with TRBJ1-5, with 7 bases that match TRBD1. Germline trimming cut 4 bases from V and 7 bases from J; bases unmatched to any gene: 7. The length of the CDR3 is 14 residues. Germline CDR1 reads SNHLY; CDR2 reads FYNNEI. In nucleotides, the CDR3 is TGTGCCAGCAGTGGGACAGGAGGGGACCAGCCCCAGCATTTT. Translation gives CASSGTGGDQPQHF.

V and J are TRBV30 and TRBJ2-7; 11 bases line up with TRBD2. Per the germline V gene, CDR1 is GTSNPN and CDR2 is SVGIG (reference sequence). This CDR3 has 19 amino acids. The V segment lost 0 bases and the J segment 4 bases; nucleotides outside the gene matches: 17. In DNA form, the CDR3 reads TGTGCCTGGAGTGTTTTTGGTCTTGGGGGACTAGCGGAGTTTTACGAGCAGTACTTC. It translates to CAWSVFGLGGLAEFYEQYF.

This chain connects TRBV28 to TRBJ1-2; D gene uncertain. V lost 8 bases to trimming and J lost 4 bases, with 14 bases between them. Germline CDR1 MDHEN, CDR2 SYDVKM. The CDR3 is 13 amino acids. Here the CDR3 reads CASLGFQGYGYTF. The CDR3 bases are TGTGCCAGCTTAGGGTTCCAAGGCTATGGCTACACCTTC.

This sequence joins TRBV5-1 and TRBJ1-2, with D tentatively TRBD1 (5 bases). CDR1 is SGHRS and CDR2 is YFSETQ in the germline V gene. CDR3 length equals 14 residues. V dropped 4 bases and J dropped 4 bases, with 14 bases sitting between them. CDR3 sequence: CASSPVGALYGYTF. The CDR3 coding sequence is TGCGCCAGCAGCCCGGTTGGGGCCCTCTATGGCTACACCTTC.

This chain connects TRBV18 to TRBJ2-7; D is uncertain. Trimming took 5 bases from V and 6 from J, leaving 17 bases between them. The CDR3 is 14 amino acids. Germline CDR1 and CDR2: KGHSH and LQKENI. CDR3 amino acids: CASSSLFRVGEQYF. The CDR3 DNA reads TGTGCCAGCTCATCACTCTTTAGGGTTGGCGAGCAGTACTTC.

This clone was found a few times. Because the CDR3 is missing its conserved closing phenylalanine or tryptophan, this is likely a read error. Because the CDR3's place on the DNA is in doubt, the DNA is left out and the CDR3 is given as listed by TCRdb. The chain joins TRBV5-1 to TRBJ1-5; the table's D gene call, TRBD1, was not cross checked with the DNA. The germline gives CDR1 SGHRS, CDR2 YFSETQ. The CDR3 sequence runs 9 residues, both termini included. The CDR3 sequence is CASRWGQGG.

This CDR3 is CSVRLAALYEQYF. CDR3 nucleotide sequence: TGCAGCGTTCGACTAGCGGCCCTCTACGAGCAGTACTTC. The chain joins TRBV29-1 to TRBJ2-7; 9 nucleotides line up with TRBD2. This CDR3 contains 13 residues. Germline values: CDR1 SQVTM, CDR2 ANQGSEA. V gave up 5 bases and J gave up 3 bases; unmatched junction bases: 5.

The chain couples TRBV30 to TRBJ2-5, with 14 bases aligning to TRBD2. The CDR3 runs 17 residues. J was trimmed by 5 bases and V by 4 bases; bases with no gene match: 12. Germline V gene data show CDR1 as GTSNPN and CDR2 as SVGIG (reference sequence). DNA for the CDR3: TGTGCCTGGACGTTTAAGAGGGGACTAGCGGGGGAGGAGACCCAGTACTTC. This encodes CAWTFKRGLAGEETQYF.

This chain joins TRBV10-3 and TRBJ2-7, with TRBD2 identical over 8 bases. The germline CDR1 and CDR2 sequences are ENHRY and SYGVKD. The CDR3 has 16 amino acids. V shed 6 bases, J shed 4 bases, and the junction held 14 bases outside the gene matches. The CDR3 bases are TGTGCCATCAGAAGCTCATTACTAGCGGACCTTTACGAGCAGTACTTC. This sequence encodes CAIRSSLLADLYEQYF.

This clone has a handful of counts. This chain joins TRBV6-5 and TRBJ2-7, with 8 bases lining up with TRBD1. The V gene end was trimmed by 5 bases and the J gene end by 0 bases; junction bases not matched to a gene: 6. The CDR3 has 15 amino acids. In germline, CDR1 is MNHEY, CDR2 SVGAGI. The CDR3 protein is CASSVTGGSSYEQYF. The CDR3 region has the DNA TGTGCCAGCAGTGTCACAGGGGGAAGCTCCTACGAGCAGTACTTC.

CDR3 region: CASSNRDRPYEQYF. The DNA of the CDR3 is TGTGCCAGCAGCAACCGGGACAGGCCCTACGAGCAGTACTTC. The chain recombines TRBV9 with TRBJ2-7; 8 bases line up with TRBD1. The CDR3 sequence is 14 residues long. The germline CDR1 and CDR2 sequences are SGDLS and YYNGEE. Trimming cost V 4 bases and J 2 bases; bases outside gene matches: 5.

V usage is TRBV18 and J usage is TRBJ2-1; TRBD1 aligns across 12 bases. The CDR3 is 15 amino acids. V shed 3 bases, J shed 9 bases, and the junction held 6 bases outside the gene matches. Germline assignment: CDR1 KGHSH and CDR2 LQKENI. The DNA of the CDR3 is TGTGCCAGCTCACCGTCGGGACAGGGGGCTAGTGAGCAGTTCTTC. Protein product: CASSPSGQGASEQFF.

The J gene is TRBJ2-3, the V gene TRBV2, with 10 nucleotides matching TRBD1. The V gene's germline CDR1 is SNHLY and CDR2 FYNNEI. The ends lost 6 bases at V and 3 bases at J; junction bases unmatched: 3. The CDR3 runs 14 residues. The CDR3 DNA reads TGTGCCAGCAGGACAGGGGGCTGGACAGATACGCAGTATTTT. Its protein is CASRTGGWTDTQYF.

The chain uses TRBV5-8 and TRBJ1-5; D is perhaps TRBD1 (5 bases). Deletions cut 0 bases from V and 4 bases from J, with 5 bases between. The CDR3 sequence is 13 residues long. The V gene's germline CDR1 is SGHTS and CDR2 YDEGEE. CDR3 region: CASSLAGNQPQHF. In DNA form, the CDR3 reads TGTGCCAGCAGCTTGGCAGGGAATCAGCCCCAGCATTTT.

CDR3: CASSLAGVAEAFF. CDR3 sequence (DNA): TGTGCCAGCAGCTTGGCCGGGGTGGCTGAAGCTTTCTTT. This chain connects TRBV5-8 to TRBJ1-1; D is ambiguous. CDR1 is SGHTS and CDR2 is YDEGEE in the germline V gene. V shed 0 bases and J shed 6 bases, with 9 bases lying between them. This CDR3 has 13 residues.

The J gene is TRBJ2-1, the V gene TRBV5-1, with 13 positions matching TRBD2. The germline CDR1 and CDR2 sequences are SGHRS and YFSETQ. The CDR3 is 18 residues long. J lost 0 bases, V lost 1 base, and 4 bases had no gene match. The DNA for the CDR3 is TGCGCCAGCAGCTTGAAACTAGCGGGAGGGAGCTCCTACAATGAGCAGTTCTTC. This encodes CASSLKLAGGSSYNEQFF. Full variable domain (outside the CDR3, taken from reference TRBV5-1 and TRBJ2-1): KAGVTQTPRYLIKTRGQQVTLSCSPISGHRSVSWYQQTPGQGLQFLFEYFSETQRNKGNFPGRFSGRQFSNSRSEMNVSTLELGDSALYLCASSLKLAGGSSYNEQFFGPGTRLTVL.

The rearrangement joins TRBV21-1 to TRBJ2-1; TRBD2, as called in the table, went unchecked against the DNA. TRBV21-1 is a pseudogene locus. The CDR3 runs to 17 residues. Written as DNA, the CDR3 is TGTGCCAGCAGCAAAGCTAAACTAGCGGGAAGGTTCAATGAGCAGTTCTTC. It encodes CASSKAKLAGRFNEQFF.

This chain joins TRBV4-1 and TRBJ1-2; D not certain. CDR1 MGHRA and CDR2 YSYEKL come from the germline V gene. This CDR3 spans 17 amino acids. With 0 bases removed from V and 3 bases from J, the gap between germline ends came to 17 bases. Here the CDR3 reads CASSQDLGGLADYGYTF. DNA of the CDR3: TGCGCCAGCAGCCAAGATCTGGGAGGTTTGGCCGACTATGGCTACACCTTC.

This sequence joins TRBV6-4 and TRBJ2-1; D is unresolved. Per germline, CDR1 MRHNA and CDR2 SNTAGT. Trimming removed 0 bases from V and 7 bases from J, with 13 bases in between. This CDR3 spans 15 amino acids. CDR3 sequence (DNA): TGTGCCAGCAGTGACTCGAGGCAAGGGTTGAATGAGCAGTTCTTC. Its translation: CASSDSRQGLNEQFF.

In its sample, this clone was seen once. The CDR3 DNA is TGTGCCAGCAGCGCAGAAGAGATCAGCACAGATACGCAGTATTTT. Its translation is CASSAEEISTDTQYF. This chain links TRBV9 with TRBJ2-3; D remains unclear. The germline V gene encodes CDR1 SGDLS and CDR2 YYNGEE. The CDR3 sequence is 15 residues long. Trimming removed 3 bases at V and 0 bases at J, with 11 bases between.

The J gene is TRBJ2-7, the V gene TRBV11-3; D gene unclear. This CDR3 region has 13 residues. The V and J ends lost 5 bases and 4 bases respectively, with 12 bases between them. The germline CDR1 and CDR2 sequences are SGHNT and YENEEA. The CDR3 spells CASSPETEYEQYF. The CDR3 DNA follows: TGTGCCAGCAGCCCAGAGACGGAATACGAGCAGTACTTC.

This chain links TRBV7-2 with TRBJ1-2; D may be TRBD1 (5 bases). V was pared by 4 bases and J by 4 bases, with 10 bases between. This CDR3 has 13 residues. CDR1 is SGHTA, CDR2 FQGNSA, per germline. CDR3 DNA: TGTGCCAGCAGCTCTAAGGGGATCTATGGCTACACCTTC. This codes for CASSSKGIYGYTF.